A single count supports the clone carrying this T cell receptor beta chain. Exposed volunteers were people who met a COVID-19 case within 2 weeks before study entry. In the original analysis: From reference gene primer amplification, estimates of nucleated cell counts were derived. Repertoires were generated with immunoSEQ multiplex PCR, while TCRdb's copy carries only in-frame clones and drops some. V, J and clone size are taken as reported in that table, and D and trimming were inferred from the DNA itself. The sample records about 270,000 clones, approximately 90% being singletons. This CDR3 is built from 16 residues. The germline CDR1 and CDR2 sequences are SGHRS and YFSETQ. J gave up 5 bases and V 3 bases, and 7 bases lay outside the gene matches. The sample comes from a study of blood T cell repertoires in COVID-19. Turning to the study itself: COVID-19 samples collected from the United States, Italy and Spain covered acute and convalescent phases.

Sequences were obtained from PBMCs or T cells enriched from blood (not recorded which). The sequence was collected from a man aged 40-55 years who had been exposed to COVID-19. The chain is built from TRBV5-1 and TRBJ2-7, with 14 bases that match TRBD2. The CDR3 region is CASSSGTSGSNNEQYF. In nucleotides, the CDR3 is TGCGCCAGCAGCTCCGGGACTAGCGGGAGTAATAACGAGCAGTACTTC.